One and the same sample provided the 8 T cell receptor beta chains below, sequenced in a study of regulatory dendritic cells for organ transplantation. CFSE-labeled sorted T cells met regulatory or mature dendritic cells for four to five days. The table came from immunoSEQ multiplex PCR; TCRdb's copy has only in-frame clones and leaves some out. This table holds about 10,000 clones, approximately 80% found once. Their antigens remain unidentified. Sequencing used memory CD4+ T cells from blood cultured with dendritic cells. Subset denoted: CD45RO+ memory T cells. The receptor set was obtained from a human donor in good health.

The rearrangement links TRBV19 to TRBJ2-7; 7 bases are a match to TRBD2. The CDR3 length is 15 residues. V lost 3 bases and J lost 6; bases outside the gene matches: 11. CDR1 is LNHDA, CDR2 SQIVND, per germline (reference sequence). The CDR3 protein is CASSMKKGGALEQYF. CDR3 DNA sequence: TGTGCCAGTAGTATGAAGAAGGGAGGGGCCCTCGAGCAGTACTTC.

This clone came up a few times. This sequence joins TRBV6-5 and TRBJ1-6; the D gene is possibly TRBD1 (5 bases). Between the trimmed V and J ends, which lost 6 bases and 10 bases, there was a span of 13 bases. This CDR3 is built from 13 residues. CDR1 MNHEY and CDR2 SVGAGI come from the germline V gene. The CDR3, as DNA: TGTGCCAGCAGCCTCCGTGGGGCCTCACCCCTCCACTTT. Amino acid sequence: CASSLRGASPLHF.

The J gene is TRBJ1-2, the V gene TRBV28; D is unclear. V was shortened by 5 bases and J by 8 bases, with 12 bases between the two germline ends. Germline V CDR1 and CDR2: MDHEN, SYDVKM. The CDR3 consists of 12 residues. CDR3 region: CASSNNLMGYTF. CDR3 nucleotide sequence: TGTGCCAGCAGTAACAACCTAATGGGCTACACCTTC.

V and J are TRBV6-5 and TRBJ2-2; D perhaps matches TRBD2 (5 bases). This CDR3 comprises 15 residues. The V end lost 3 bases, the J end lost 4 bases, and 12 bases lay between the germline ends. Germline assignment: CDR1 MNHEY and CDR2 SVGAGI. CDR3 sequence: CASSYAGHLTGELFF. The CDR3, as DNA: TGTGCCAGCAGTTATGCGGGCCACCTCACCGGGGAGCTGTTTTTT.

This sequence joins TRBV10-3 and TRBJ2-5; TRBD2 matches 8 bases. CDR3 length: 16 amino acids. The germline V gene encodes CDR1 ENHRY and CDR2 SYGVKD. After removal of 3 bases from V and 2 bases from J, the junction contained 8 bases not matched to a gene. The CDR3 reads CAISDRGSGEQETQYF. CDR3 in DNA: TGTGCCATCAGTGATAGGGGTAGCGGGGAACAAGAGACCCAGTACTTC.

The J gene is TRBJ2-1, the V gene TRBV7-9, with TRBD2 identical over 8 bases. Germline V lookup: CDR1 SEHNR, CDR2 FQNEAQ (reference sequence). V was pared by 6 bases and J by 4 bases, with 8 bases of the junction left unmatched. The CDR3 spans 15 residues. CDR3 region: CASRESGGGYNEQFF. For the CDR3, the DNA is TGTGCCAGCAGAGAAAGCGGGGGTGGGTACAATGAGCAGTTCTTC.

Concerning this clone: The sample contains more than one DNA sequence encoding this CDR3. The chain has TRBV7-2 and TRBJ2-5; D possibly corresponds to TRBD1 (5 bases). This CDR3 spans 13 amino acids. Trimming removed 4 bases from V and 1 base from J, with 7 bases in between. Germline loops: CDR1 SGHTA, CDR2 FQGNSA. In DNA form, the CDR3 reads TGTGCCAGCAGCTCCAGGGTCCAAGAGACCCAGTACTTC. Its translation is CASSSRVQETQYF.

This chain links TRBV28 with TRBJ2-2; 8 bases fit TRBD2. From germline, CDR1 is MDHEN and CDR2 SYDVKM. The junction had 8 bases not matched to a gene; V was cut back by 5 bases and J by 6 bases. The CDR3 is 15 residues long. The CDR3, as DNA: TGTGCCAGCAGTCGGGCGGGGGGCCCATCCGGGGAGCTGTTTTTT. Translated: CASSRAGGPSGELFF.